Here is one TCR beta chain with its context. Its target is not known. Data came from immunoSEQ multiplex PCR; TCRdb stores just in-frame clones and leaves some out. The sample lists tens of thousands of clones; about 90% were seen once. This sample was included in a study of OX40 agonist ivuxolimab in advanced cancers. Study at large: At 82.7% male, the cohort had a mean age of roughly 60 years, ranging from roughly 20 to 85. Partial responses were achieved by three patients: one hepatocellular carcinoma, two cutaneous melanoma. Overall study results and limits: Average numbers of expanded clones were greater in CD8+ T cells than in CD4+.

The material was CD4+ or CD8+ T cells sorted from blood, obtained in a trial of the OX40 agonist ivuxolimab. This TCR came from an adult with an advanced solid tumor such as melanoma, head and neck, liver or kidney cancer.

DNA of the CDR3: TGTGCCAGCTCACCTGTTGGTCCTGGGGCTGGGGCCAACGTCCTGACTTTC. It is translated as CASSPVGPGAGANVLTF. The J gene is TRBJ2-6, the V gene TRBV18, with unresolved D. Germline V CDR1 and CDR2: KGHSH, LQKENI. The CDR3 has 17 amino acids. V lost 3 bases and J lost 2, with 14 bases in between.